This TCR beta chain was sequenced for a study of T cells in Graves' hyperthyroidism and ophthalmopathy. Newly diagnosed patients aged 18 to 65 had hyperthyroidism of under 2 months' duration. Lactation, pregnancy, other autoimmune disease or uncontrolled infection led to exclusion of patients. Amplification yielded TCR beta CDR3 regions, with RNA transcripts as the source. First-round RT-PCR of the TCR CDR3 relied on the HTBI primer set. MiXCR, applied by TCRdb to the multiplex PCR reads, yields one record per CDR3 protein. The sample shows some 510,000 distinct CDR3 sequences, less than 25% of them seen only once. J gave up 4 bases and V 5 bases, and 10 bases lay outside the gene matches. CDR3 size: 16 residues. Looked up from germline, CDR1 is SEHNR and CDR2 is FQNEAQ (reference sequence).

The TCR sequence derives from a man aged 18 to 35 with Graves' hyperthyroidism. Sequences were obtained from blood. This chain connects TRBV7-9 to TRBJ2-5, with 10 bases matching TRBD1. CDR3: CASSPIDRGRPETQYF. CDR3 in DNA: TGTGCCAGCAGCCCGATTGACAGGGGGCGGCCAGAGACCCAGTACTTC.